What follows are 14 T cell receptor beta chains derived from one specimen sequenced in a study of shared clonotypes between healthy human individuals. TCRdb keeps only in-frame clones here, not all; method: immunoSEQ multiplex PCR. The table lists approximately 2.3 million clones, 90% to 95% of them singletons. The specimen was naive CD4+ T cells from PBMCs. Documented subset: CD45RA+ positively selected. These TCRs come from a man aged 18 to 29 in good health. Some clones in this sample may be carry-over from other donors' samples.

J is TRBJ1-5 and V is TRBV28; 7 bases fit TRBD1. CDR1 and CDR2 (germline): MDHEN, SYDVKM. There are 15 residues in the CDR3. V lost 5 bases and J lost 4; bases outside the gene matches: 8. The CDR3 DNA reads TGTGCCAGCAGTCCCGGGACAGCGGGGAATCAGCCCCAGCATTTT. Its protein product is CASSPGTAGNQPQHF.

The chain employs TRBV7-2 and TRBJ1-1, with D uncertain. The length of the CDR3 is 12 residues. The V gene's germline CDR1 is SGHTA and CDR2 FQGNSA. Deletions cut 5 bases from V and 1 base from J, with 5 bases between. CDR3 DNA sequence: TGTGCCAGCAGCCGAAAGAACACTGAAGCTTTCTTT. Its protein is CASSRKNTEAFF.

The rearrangement links TRBV4-1 to TRBJ2-3, with a possible D match to TRBD2 (6 bases). The CDR3 contains 14 residues. With 2 bases removed from V and 12 bases from J, the gap between germline ends came to 18 bases. Germline loops: CDR1 MGHRA, CDR2 YSYEKL. The CDR3 reads CASSQNHRAGLQYF. Here the CDR3 DNA reads TGCGCCAGCAGCCAAAACCACCGAGCGGGTTTACAGTATTTT.

The chain joins TRBV11-2 to TRBJ1-4; 7 nucleotides agree with TRBD1. The V gene's germline CDR1 is SGHAT and CDR2 FQNNGV. CDR3 length: 16 residues. J lost 5 bases, V lost 2 bases, and 8 bases had no gene match. CDR3 coding DNA: TGTGCCAGCAGCTTAACCAGGACAGGACCCAATGAAAAACTGTTTTTT. Residues: CASSLTRTGPNEKLFF.

For this clone: In the same sample, other DNA sequences code for this CDR3. This chain uses TRBV28 with TRBJ1-4; D not certain. The CDR3 is 15 amino acids. The V and J ends lost 3 bases and 0 bases respectively, with 8 bases between them. In germline, CDR1 is MDHEN, CDR2 SYDVKM. The CDR3 loop reads CASSFRRATNEKLFF. The CDR3 DNA reads as TGTGCCAGCAGTTTTCGACGGGCAACTAATGAAAAACTGTTTTTT.

The J gene is TRBJ1-1, the V gene TRBV11-2; 8 bases are shared with TRBD1. The CDR3 loop spans 17 amino acids. J lost 4 bases, V lost 4 bases, and 14 bases had no gene match. CDR1 is SGHAT and CDR2 is FQNNGV in the germline V gene. In DNA, the CDR3 is TGTGCCAGCAGCTCCTCCCGATGGACAGGGCTTGTCACTGAAGCTTTCTTT. It is translated as CASSSSRWTGLVTEAFF.

V gene TRBV2 combines with J gene TRBJ1-2, with TRBD1 as a possible D gene (5 bases). The CDR3 consists of 14 residues. Trimming pared 7 bases from V and 6 bases from J, leaving 18 bases between. Germline assignment: CDR1 SNHLY and CDR2 FYNNEI. CDR3 region: CASTSNFDRDGYTF. The CDR3 DNA sequence: TGTGCCAGCACCTCTAACTTTGACAGAGATGGCTACACCTTC.

This chain uses TRBV28 with TRBJ1-1; the match to TRBD1 covers 11 bases. V lost 5 bases, J lost 7 bases, and 12 bases stayed unmatched. Germline values: CDR1 MDHEN, CDR2 SYDVKM. The CDR3 spans 16 residues. Here the CDR3 reads CASSLSRDRGRYEAFF. The CDR3 region has the DNA TGTGCCAGCAGTCTGTCCCGGGACAGGGGGAGGTATGAAGCTTTCTTT. The whole variable domain, remainder taken from reference TRBV28 and TRBJ1-1, is DVKVTQSSRYLVKRTGEKVFLECVQDMDHENMFWYRQDPGLGLRLIYFSYDVKMKEKGDIPEGYSVSREKKERFSLILESASTNQTSMYLCASSLSRDRGRYEAFFGQGTRLTVV.

The chain employs TRBV7-9 and TRBJ2-5; the D gene could be TRBD1 or TRBD2 (5 bases each). Germline V gene data show CDR1 as SEHNR and CDR2 as FQNEAQ (reference sequence). The length of the CDR3 is 11 residues. V lost 5 bases and J 11 bases, leaving 12 bases between the germline ends. The CDR3 spells CASSPVGEQYF. The CDR3 DNA is TGTGCCAGCAGCCCCGTGGGGGAGCAGTACTTC.

This rearrangement joins TRBV6-1 to TRBJ1-2, with 11 positions matching TRBD1. Germline values: CDR1 MNHNS, CDR2 SASEGT. V lost 6 bases to trimming and J lost 4 bases; unmatched junction nucleotides: 4. This CDR3 is 14 amino acids long. The CDR3 coding sequence is TGTGCCAGCAGGGCCGGGACAGGGGGCTATGGCTACACCTTC. This sequence encodes CASRAGTGGYGYTF.

The genes are TRBV7-9 and TRBJ1-4; the match to TRBD1 covers 8 bases. The germline V gene encodes CDR1 SEHNR and CDR2 FQNEAQ (reference sequence). This CDR3 is 15 amino acids long. Losses at the gene ends were 2 bases for V and 7 bases for J; bases not matched to a gene: 6. This CDR3 reads CASSLMGRGLEKLFF. As DNA, the CDR3 is TGTGCCAGCAGCTTAATGGGCAGGGGGCTTGAAAAACTGTTTTTT.

The V and J genes are TRBV9 and TRBJ2-1; 8 positions agree with TRBD1. Losses at the gene ends were 3 bases for V and 1 base for J; bases not matched to a gene: 9. The V gene's germline CDR1 is SGDLS and CDR2 YYNGEE. This CDR3 spans 17 amino acids. The DNA for the CDR3 is TGTGCCAGCAGCGCAAGCCCCCGGGACAGGTCCTACAATGAGCAGTTCTTC. It translates to CASSASPRDRSYNEQFF.

Regarding this clone: The sample has other DNA sequences that encode this CDR3 too. The V gene is TRBV29-1, the J gene TRBJ1-1; D perhaps matches TRBD1 (5 bases). Trimming pared 7 bases from V and 0 bases from J, leaving 9 bases between. The CDR3 runs to 12 residues. Germline CDR1 SQVTM, CDR2 ANQGSEA. The CDR3 region is CSAWGLNTEAFF. The CDR3 DNA reads TGCAGCGCTTGGGGCCTGAACACTGAAGCTTTCTTT.

The genes are TRBV2 and TRBJ1-1; TRBD1 aligns across 9 bases. The germline V gene has CDR1 SNHLY and CDR2 FYNNEI. The CDR3 spans 14 residues. Trimming took 6 bases from V and 11 from J; bases not matched to a gene: 13. In DNA, the CDR3 is TGTGCCAGCAGAGACCAACCGGGACAGGGCCCCGCTTTCTTT. Translating it yields CASRDQPGQGPAFF.